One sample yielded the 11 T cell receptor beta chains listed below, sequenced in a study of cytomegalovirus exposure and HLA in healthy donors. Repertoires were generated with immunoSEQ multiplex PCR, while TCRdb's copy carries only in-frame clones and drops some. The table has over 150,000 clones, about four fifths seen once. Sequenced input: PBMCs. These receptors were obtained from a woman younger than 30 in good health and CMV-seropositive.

CDR3 region: CASSFWDRTNYGYTF. The CDR3 DNA reads TGTGCCAGCAGCTTTTGGGACAGAACTAACTATGGCTACACCTTC. The chain recombines TRBV11-2 with TRBJ1-2, with 7 positions matching TRBD1. The V segment lost 3 bases and the J segment 0 bases; nucleotides outside the gene matches: 4. Germline V gives CDR1 SGHAT, CDR2 FQNNGV. The CDR3 sequence is 15 residues long.

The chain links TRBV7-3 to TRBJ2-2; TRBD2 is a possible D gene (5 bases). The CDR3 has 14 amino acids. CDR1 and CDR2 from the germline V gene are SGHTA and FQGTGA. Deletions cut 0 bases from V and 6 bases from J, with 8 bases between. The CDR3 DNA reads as TGTGCCAGCAGCTTAACGCGGGCTTCCGGGGAGCTGTTTTTT. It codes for CASSLTRASGELFF.

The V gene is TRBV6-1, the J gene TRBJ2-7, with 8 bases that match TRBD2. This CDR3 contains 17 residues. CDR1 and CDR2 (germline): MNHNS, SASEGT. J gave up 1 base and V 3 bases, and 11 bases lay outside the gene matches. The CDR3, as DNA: TGTGCCAGCAGTGACCCCGGCGGGGGGTTGAGGTCCTACGAGCAGTACTTC. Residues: CASSDPGGGLRSYEQYF.

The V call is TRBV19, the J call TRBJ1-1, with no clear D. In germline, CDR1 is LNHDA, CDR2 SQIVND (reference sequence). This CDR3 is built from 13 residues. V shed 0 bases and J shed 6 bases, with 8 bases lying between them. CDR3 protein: CASSIDRGPEAFF. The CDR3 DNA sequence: TGTGCCAGTAGTATAGATCGGGGTCCTGAAGCTTTCTTT.

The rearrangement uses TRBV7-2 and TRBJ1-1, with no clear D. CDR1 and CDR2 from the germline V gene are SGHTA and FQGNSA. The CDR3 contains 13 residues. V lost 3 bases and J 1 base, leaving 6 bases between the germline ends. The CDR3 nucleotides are TGTGCCAGCAGCTTTATGAGGAACACTGAAGCTTTCTTT. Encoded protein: CASSFMRNTEAFF. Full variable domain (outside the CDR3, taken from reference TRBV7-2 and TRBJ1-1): GAGVSQSPSNKVTEKGKDVELRCDPISGHTALYWYRQSLGQGLEFLIYFQGNSAPDKSGLPSDRFSAERTGGSVSTLTIQRTQQEDSAVYLCASSFMRNTEAFFGQGTRLTVV.

DNA of the CDR3: TGTGCCATCAGTGCGGTTCGGGGTGGACAAGAGACCCAGTACTTC. This encodes CAISAVRGGQETQYF. V gene TRBV10-3 combines with J gene TRBJ2-5, with TRBD2 as a possible D gene (5 bases). V was trimmed by 4 bases and J by 2 bases, leaving 14 bases between them. Germline CDR1 reads ENHRY; CDR2 reads SYGVKD. The CDR3 covers 15 residues.

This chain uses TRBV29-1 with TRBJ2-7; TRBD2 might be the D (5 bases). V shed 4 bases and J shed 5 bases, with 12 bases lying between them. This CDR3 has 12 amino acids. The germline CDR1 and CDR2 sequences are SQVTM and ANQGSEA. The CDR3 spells CSVVEGSNEQYF. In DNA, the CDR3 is TGCAGCGTTGTTGAGGGTTCGAACGAGCAGTACTTC.

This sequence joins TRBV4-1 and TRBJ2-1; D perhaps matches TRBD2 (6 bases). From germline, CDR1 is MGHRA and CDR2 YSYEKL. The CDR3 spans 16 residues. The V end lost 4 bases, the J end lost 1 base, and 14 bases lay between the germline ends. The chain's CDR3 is CASSRPDGGSYNEQFF. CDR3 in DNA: TGCGCCAGCAGCCGCCCTGACGGGGGTTCCTACAATGAGCAGTTCTTC.

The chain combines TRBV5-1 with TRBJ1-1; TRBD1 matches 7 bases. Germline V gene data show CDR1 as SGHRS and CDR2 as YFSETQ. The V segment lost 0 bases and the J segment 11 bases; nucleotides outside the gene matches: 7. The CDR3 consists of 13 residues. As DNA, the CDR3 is TGCGCCAGCAGCTTGGAGGGGGCAAACGACGCTTTCTTT. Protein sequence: CASSLEGANDAFF.

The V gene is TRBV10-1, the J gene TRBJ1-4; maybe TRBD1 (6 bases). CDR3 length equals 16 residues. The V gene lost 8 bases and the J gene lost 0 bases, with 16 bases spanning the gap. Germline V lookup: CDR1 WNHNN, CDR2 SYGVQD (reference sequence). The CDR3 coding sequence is TGCGCCAGCCCCGAGGTTGGACAGACAACTAATGAAAAACTGTTTTTT. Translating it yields CASPEVGQTTNEKLFF.

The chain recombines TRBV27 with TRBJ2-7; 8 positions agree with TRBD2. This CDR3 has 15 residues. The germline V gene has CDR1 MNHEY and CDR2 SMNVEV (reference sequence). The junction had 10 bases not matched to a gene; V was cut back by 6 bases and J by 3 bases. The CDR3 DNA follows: TGTGCCAGCAGCCCGCCCCGGCGGGGGGTCTACGAGCAGTACTTC. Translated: CASSPPRRGVYEQYF.